This TCR beta chain was observed in a study of cytomegalovirus exposure and HLA in healthy donors. Study-wide findings and caveats: An apparent linkage of common viral pathogens to several of the most significant clusters emerged in a later analysis.

This clone was observed a few times. No antigen is known for it. PCR was performed using 60 Vbeta and 13 Jbeta primers. Data came from immunoSEQ multiplex PCR; TCRdb stores just in-frame clones and leaves some out. The table has 95,000 to 100,000 clones, 65% to 80% seen once. The CDR3 contains 11 residues. V was pared by 7 bases and J by 4 bases, with 5 bases between. The germline gives CDR1 ENHRY, CDR2 SYGVKD. The chain links TRBV10-3 to TRBJ1-3; no firm D call. This sequence originates from a man aged 45-65 years in good health and CMV-seronegative. Input material: PBMCs. For the CDR3, the DNA is TGTGCCATCACTAGGGGAAACACCATATATTTT. Protein product: CAITRGNTIYF.